This T cell receptor beta chain was sequenced in a study of blood T cell repertoires in COVID-19. Original processing methods: Quantification of nucleated cells was approximated via reference gene primer amplification. Using immunoSEQ multiplex PCR, the repertoire was profiled, and TCRdb retains in-frame clones only, with some absent. The V and J calls and clone size were taken over from that table, and D and trimming were inferred from the DNA. The sample includes around 200,000 clones, 86% seen only once; the top ten take approximately 6.1%. The ends were cut back, 5 bases at V and 6 bases at J, with 12 bases in the middle. CDR3 length: 13 residues.

Sequenced material: peripheral blood. The gene calls are TRBV12-3 or TRBV12-4 and TRBJ2-3; D may be TRBD2 (5 bases). The clonotype was recovered from a man older than 75 with acute or convalescent COVID-19. The CDR3 DNA reads TGTGCCAGCAGTACGGGGATGGGGGATACGCAGTATTTT. It is translated as CASSTGMGDTQYF.